Presented here are 31 T cell receptor beta chains from one specimen sequenced in a study of early T cells in non-severe SARS-CoV-2 infection. One entry per CDR3 protein, called by TCRdb with MiXCR from the 5' RACE reads. The repertoire holds 55,000 to 70,000 distinct CDR3 sequences, with 12% as singletons. Source material: whole blood. The receptors here all came from an adult who was a healthcare worker with PCR-confirmed SARS-CoV-2 infection or an uninfected control (not recorded which).

The genes are TRBV20-1 and TRBJ2-2, with 7 bases matching TRBD2. The CDR3 extends over 13 amino acids. Per germline, CDR1 DFQATT and CDR2 SNEGSKA (reference sequence). After removal of 7 bases from V and 3 bases from J, the junction contained 5 bases not matched to a gene. The CDR3: CSVGGEHTGELFF. The CDR3 bases are TGCAGTGTTGGGGGGGAACACACCGGGGAGCTGTTTTTT.

This clonotype was found a few times. The chain has TRBV19 and TRBJ2-7, with D perhaps matching TRBD1 or TRBD2 (5 bases each). The CDR3 runs 15 residues. CDR1 is LNHDA and CDR2 is SQIVND in the germline V gene (reference sequence). V was clipped by 2 bases and J by 2 bases, with 13 bases between them. The CDR3 spells CASSISTRDAYEQYF. In DNA form, the CDR3 reads TGTGCCAGTAGTATATCCACCAGGGACGCCTACGAGCAGTACTTC.

The chain uses TRBV7-9 and TRBJ1-1, with a weak D call TRBD1 (5 bases). V was shortened by 1 base and J by 1 base, with 10 bases between the two germline ends. Per germline, CDR1 SEHNR and CDR2 FQNEAQ (reference sequence). The CDR3 is 15 amino acids. CDR3 loop: CASSLVGAENTEAFF. CDR3 DNA sequence: TGTGCCAGCAGCTTAGTTGGGGCGGAGAACACTGAAGCTTTCTTT.

This chain connects TRBV11-2 to TRBJ2-3; 11 nucleotides line up with TRBD2. Germline CDR1 SGHAT, CDR2 FQNNGV. There are 18 residues in the CDR3. With 1 base clipped from V and 4 bases from J, the junction kept 10 bases outside the gene matches. The CDR3 reads CASSLAASGGLPADTQYF. DNA of the CDR3: TGTGCCAGCAGCTTAGCCGCTAGCGGGGGGCTTCCGGCAGATACGCAGTATTTT.

A few counts support this clonotype. J is TRBJ2-7 and V is TRBV12-3 or TRBV12-4, with a tentative D call TRBD2 (7 bases). This CDR3 has 15 amino acids. Trimming stripped 7 bases from V and 4 bases from J, with 20 bases between. CDR3 bases: TGTGCCAGCACCTTAGGGGGGGGCCCGAGGTACGAGCAGTACTTC. This sequence encodes CASTLGGGPRYEQYF.

This clonotype has at least ten counts. This rearrangement joins TRBV6-6 to TRBJ2-3, with 12 nucleotides matching TRBD1. Germline V gene sequence: CDR1 MNHNY, CDR2 SVGAGI (reference sequence). This CDR3 is built from 15 residues. The junction had 1 base not matched to a gene; V was cut back by 2 bases and J by 4 bases. The CDR3 region has the DNA TGTGCCAGCAGTTACGGGACAGGGGGCGCAGATACGCAGTATTTT. Translating it yields CASSYGTGGADTQYF.

This clonotype was found many times. The chain is built from TRBV6-2 or TRBV6-3 and TRBJ1-1, with D possibly being TRBD1 (6 bases). Germline V gene data show CDR1 as MNHEY and CDR2 as SVGEGT. Deletions cut 4 bases from V and 7 bases from J, with 10 bases between. This CDR3 region has 12 residues. The CDR3 loop reads CASSFGGLEAFF. In nucleotides, the CDR3 is TGTGCCAGCAGTTTTGGGGGGCTTGAAGCTTTCTTT.

The chain couples TRBV24-1 to TRBJ2-2; D gene uncertain. The germline V gene encodes CDR1 KGHDR and CDR2 SFDVKD. Trimming removed 2 bases from V and 7 bases from J, with 10 bases in between. The CDR3 has 14 residues. DNA of the CDR3: TGTGCCACCAGTGATTCACGTCTCAGCGGGGAGCTGTTTTTT. Translated, it gives CATSDSRLSGELFF.

CDR3 residues: CASSSPGQGVGNSPLHF. The DNA for the CDR3 is TGTGCCAGCAGTTCCCCGGGACAGGGGGTCGGGAATTCACCCCTCCACTTT. The chain links TRBV28 to TRBJ1-6; the match to TRBD1 covers 11 bases. V trimming: 4 bases; J trimming: 7 bases; junction bases outside the gene matches: 9. Germline V gives CDR1 MDHEN, CDR2 SYDVKM. This CDR3 has 17 residues.

The gene calls are TRBV7-3 and TRBJ1-2; no clear D gene. From germline, CDR1 is SGHTA and CDR2 FQGTGA. Trimming took 8 bases from V and 8 from J, leaving 9 bases between them. CDR3 length: 10 residues. The CDR3 region has the DNA TGTGCCAGCTTAAGGGTCGGCTACACCTTC. The encoded protein is CASLRVGYTF.

This clonotype was counted a few times. The chain links TRBV14 to TRBJ2-1; D call uncertain. Germline-derived CDR1 and CDR2 are SGHDN and FVKESK. The V end was cut by 5 bases, the J end by 8 bases, with 19 bases between. The CDR3 sequence is 15 residues long. The CDR3 DNA reads as TGTGCCAGCAGCTTAGGAATTGGGGTTGATCATGAGCAGTTCTTC. Amino acids: CASSLGIGVDHEQFF.

This clonotype was observed at least ten times. The rearrangement links TRBV7-2 to TRBJ1-5, with D possibly TRBD1 on 5 matching bases. V lost 2 bases, J lost 1 base, and 9 bases lay in between. Germline V gene data show CDR1 as SGHTA and CDR2 as FQGNSA. The length of the CDR3 is 15 residues. As DNA, the CDR3 is TGTGCCAGCAGCTTACTGGGGGGAAGCAATCAGCCCCAGCATTTT. Protein product: CASSLLGGSNQPQHF.

The CDR3 is CASSVDSNTGNTIYF. DNA for the CDR3: TGTGCCAGCAGCGTAGACAGTAACACTGGAAACACCATATATTTT. The V call is TRBV9, the J call TRBJ1-3; D not certain. The CDR3 consists of 15 residues. Germline V gene data show CDR1 as SGDLS and CDR2 as YYNGEE. The V end lost 0 bases, the J end lost 2 bases, and 9 bases lay between the germline ends.

This clonotype has more than one count but fewer than ten. CDR3 sequence: CASSYGVGSQPQHF. The CDR3 DNA sequence: TGTGCCAGCAGTTACGGGGTGGGGAGTCAGCCCCAGCATTTT. The V gene is TRBV6-6, the J gene TRBJ1-5; no clear D. The V and J ends lost 2 bases and 6 bases respectively, with 11 bases between them. Germline V gene sequence: CDR1 MNHNY, CDR2 SVGAGI (reference sequence). The CDR3 totals 14 residues.

This clonotype occurred a few times. The genes are TRBV11-2 and TRBJ2-2; perhaps TRBD1 as D (6 bases). This CDR3 has 14 residues. Per the germline V gene, CDR1 is SGHAT and CDR2 is FQNNGV. The V gene lost 3 bases and the J gene lost 7 bases, with 12 bases spanning the gap. The CDR3 protein is CASSFQQGRGELFF. As DNA, the CDR3 is TGTGCCAGCAGCTTTCAACAGGGCCGCGGGGAGCTGTTTTTT.

The table lists this clonotype with a few counts. The chain couples TRBV18 to TRBJ1-1; no clear D. The germline CDR1 and CDR2 sequences are KGHSH and LQKENI. Deletions cut 5 bases from V and 2 bases from J, with 6 bases between. CDR3 length: 12 residues. The DNA of the CDR3 is TGTGCCAGCTCATCCCCCAACACTGAAGCTTTCTTT. Its translation: CASSSPNTEAFF.

The table lists this clonotype with a few counts. The CDR3 bases are TGCAGTGCCCCGAGTTGGGGGGGCTACTACGAGCAGTACTTC. Its protein is CSAPSWGGYYEQYF. The chain employs TRBV20-1 and TRBJ2-7; D perhaps matches TRBD2 (7 bases). This CDR3 spans 14 amino acids. Germline CDR1 reads DFQATT; CDR2 reads SNEGSKA (reference sequence). With 6 bases removed from V and 3 bases from J, the gap between germline ends came to 18 bases.

In its sample, this clonotype was seen many times. The chain employs TRBV12-3 or TRBV12-4 and TRBJ2-3, with D unclear. V lost 6 bases and J lost 1, with 11 bases in between. This CDR3 comprises 14 residues. For the CDR3, the DNA is TGTGCCAGCAGCCCCGGGTTAGGCACAGATACGCAGTATTTT. This encodes CASSPGLGTDTQYF.

The sample holds many counts of this clonotype. The chain joins TRBV6-1 to TRBJ1-5; D uncertain. V lost 0 bases and J lost 6, with 9 bases in between. The V gene's germline CDR1 is MNHNS and CDR2 SASEGT. The CDR3 has 14 amino acids. CDR3 residues: CASSEAPRGQPQHF. In DNA, the CDR3 is TGTGCCAGCAGTGAAGCCCCCCGGGGTCAGCCCCAGCATTTT.

V and J are TRBV5-1 and TRBJ2-4; D not certain. The germline CDR1 and CDR2 sequences are SGHRS and YFSETQ. This CDR3 has 14 amino acids. Trimming left V 0 bases short and J 9 bases short, with 13 bases between. DNA for the CDR3: TGCGCCAGCAGCTTGGAGCCGAACAAGGCCATTCAGTACTTC. Its protein is CASSLEPNKAIQYF. Drawing the rest from reference TRBV5-1 and TRBJ2-4, the complete variable domain is KAGVTQTPRYLIKTRGQQVTLSCSPISGHRSVSWYQQTPGQGLQFLFEYFSETQRNKGNFPGRFSGRQFSNSRSEMNVSTLELGDSALYLCASSLEPNKAIQYFGAGTRLSVL.

This clonotype was recorded at least ten times. V and J are TRBV7-6 and TRBJ2-3, with a possible D match to TRBD1 (6 bases). The germline V gene has CDR1 SGHVS and CDR2 FNYEAQ. This CDR3 has 17 amino acids. Trimming removed 4 bases at V and 3 bases at J, with 20 bases between. CDR3 DNA sequence: TGTGCCAGCAGCTACTCACCCTACAGGGAAGATACAGATACGCAGTATTTT. Its translation: CASSYSPYREDTDTQYF.

The table lists this clonotype with a few counts. V usage is TRBV6-1 and J usage is TRBJ1-5, with D tentatively TRBD1 (5 bases). The CDR3 has 16 residues. CDR1 MNHNS and CDR2 SASEGT come from the germline V gene. V was clipped by 4 bases and J by 5 bases, with 18 bases between them. The CDR3 nucleotides are TGTGCCAGCAGTGCACCGGGACTCCGGGTGGATCAGCCCCAGCATTTT. Its protein product is CASSAPGLRVDQPQHF.

This clonotype showed up just a few times. The chain is built from TRBV5-1 and TRBJ2-3; TRBD1 might be the D (6 bases). CDR3 length equals 16 residues. V lost 0 bases, J lost 2 bases, and 13 bases lay in between. Looked up from germline, CDR1 is SGHRS and CDR2 is YFSETQ. CDR3 sequence reads: CASSLGGLWPTDTQYF. The CDR3 DNA follows: TGCGCCAGCAGCTTGGGGGGGCTTTGGCCCACAGATACGCAGTATTTT.

This clonotype has just a few counts. The chain uses TRBV7-2 and TRBJ1-4, with D possibly being TRBD1 (5 bases). Germline V lookup: CDR1 SGHTA, CDR2 FQGNSA. This CDR3 comprises 15 residues. The V end lost 5 bases, the J end lost 10 bases, and 20 bases lay between the germline ends. The CDR3 loop is CASSNTGTRGGKLFF. The CDR3 DNA reads TGTGCCAGCAGCAATACCGGGACCCGGGGAGGAAAACTGTTTTTT. The whole variable domain, remainder taken from reference TRBV7-2 and TRBJ1-4, is GAGVSQSPSNKVTEKGKDVELRCDPISGHTALYWYRQSLGQGLEFLIYFQGNSAPDKSGLPSDRFSAERTGGSVSTLTIQRTQQEDSAVYLCASSNTGTRGGKLFFGSGTQLSVL.

V and J are TRBV20-1 and TRBJ2-5; D could derive from TRBD1 or TRBD2 (5 bases each). The V gene lost 4 bases and the J gene lost 0 bases, with 9 bases spanning the gap. Germline CDR1 is DFQATT and CDR2 is SNEGSKA (reference sequence). This CDR3 has 13 residues. The CDR3 bases are TGCAGTGCTATGGGGCGGGACCAAGAGACCCAGTACTTC. This translates into CSAMGRDQETQYF.

This clonotype was observed at least ten times. The chain joins TRBV7-8 to TRBJ2-7; 7 bases are shared with TRBD2. Germline V gene sequence: CDR1 SGHVS, CDR2 FQNEAQ. CDR3 length equals 12 residues. After removal of 5 bases from V and 6 bases from J, the junction contained 4 bases not matched to a gene. The chain's CDR3 is CASSPGGVEQYF. The CDR3 bases are TGTGCCAGCAGCCCGGGGGGAGTCGAGCAGTACTTC. The variable domain in full, with the rest retrieved from reference TRBV7-8 and TRBJ2-7, is GAGVSQSPRYKVAKRGQDVALRCDPISGHVSLFWYQQALGQGPEFLTYFQNEAQLDKSGLPSDRFFAERPEGSVSTLKIQRTQQEDSAVYLCASSPGGVEQYFGPGTRLTVT.

The genes are TRBV5-1 and TRBJ2-7; D perhaps matches TRBD1 (5 bases). CDR3 length: 14 amino acids. Trimming stripped 0 bases from V and 1 base from J, with 8 bases between. Germline V gene sequence: CDR1 SGHRS, CDR2 YFSETQ. The CDR3 sequence is CASSLGDRSYEQYF. In DNA form, the CDR3 reads TGCGCCAGCAGCTTGGGCGACAGATCCTACGAGCAGTACTTC.

This clonotype has a handful of counts. V usage is TRBV29-1 and J usage is TRBJ2-7, with TRBD2 identical over 8 bases. V lost 0 bases and J lost 4; bases outside the gene matches: 8. The CDR3 covers 15 residues. Per the germline V gene, CDR1 is SQVTM and CDR2 is ANQGSEA. CDR3 amino acids: CSVEDSPGGHYEQYF. In nucleotides, the CDR3 is TGCAGCGTTGAAGATTCACCGGGGGGGCATTACGAGCAGTACTTC.

This clonotype was detected many times. This chain uses TRBV19 with TRBJ2-2; D is perhaps TRBD1 (6 bases). CDR3 size: 17 residues. V shed 5 bases and J shed 1 base, with 17 bases lying between them. The V gene's germline CDR1 is LNHDA and CDR2 SQIVND (reference sequence). CDR3 protein: CASSVIPGAVNTGELFF. As DNA, the CDR3 is TGTGCCAGTAGTGTCATTCCAGGGGCCGTGAACACCGGGGAGCTGTTTTTT.

This clonotype was found many times. The chain uses TRBV12-3 or TRBV12-4 and TRBJ2-6, with 8 nucleotides matching TRBD2. V shed 5 bases and J 1 base; nucleotides not matched to a gene: 7. The CDR3 loop spans 17 amino acids. DNA of the CDR3: TGTGCCAGCAGTCGGGCGGGGGGCCTATCTGGGGCCAACGTCCTGACTTTC. As protein: CASSRAGGLSGANVLTF.

This clonotype was detected only a few times. V is TRBV29-1 and J is TRBJ1-5; tentatively, D is TRBD1 (5 bases). With 4 bases removed from V and 4 bases from J, the gap between germline ends came to 8 bases. The CDR3 runs 12 residues. In germline, CDR1 is SQVTM, CDR2 ANQGSEA. CDR3 nucleotides: TGCAGCGTTGGCAGGGAGAATCAGCCCCAGCATTTT. As protein: CSVGRENQPQHF.